This TCR beta chain was sequenced for a study of T cells in Graves' hyperthyroidism and ophthalmopathy. Amplified TCR beta CDR3 regions derived from RNA transcripts. During a first-round RT-PCR of the TCR CDR3, the HTBI primer set was used. TCRdb reprocessed the multiplex PCR reads with MiXCR, giving one entry per CDR3 protein. The data contain around 370,000 distinct CDR3 sequences, under 20% of them singletons. The germline V gene encodes CDR1 DFQATT and CDR2 SNEGSKA (reference sequence). J was trimmed by 2 bases and V by 4 bases; bases with no gene match: 23. The CDR3 extends over 20 amino acids. J is TRBJ2-3 and V is TRBV20-1; TRBD2 agrees at 8 bases. The sequence came from a man aged 18-30 years with Graves' ophthalmopathy. Sequencing was done on a sample of blood. CDR3 amino acids: CSATNRGPLKLAADTDTQYF. CDR3 nucleotides: TGCAGTGCTACCAATAGGGGCCCACTTAAACTAGCGGCAGACACAGATACGCAGTATTTT.